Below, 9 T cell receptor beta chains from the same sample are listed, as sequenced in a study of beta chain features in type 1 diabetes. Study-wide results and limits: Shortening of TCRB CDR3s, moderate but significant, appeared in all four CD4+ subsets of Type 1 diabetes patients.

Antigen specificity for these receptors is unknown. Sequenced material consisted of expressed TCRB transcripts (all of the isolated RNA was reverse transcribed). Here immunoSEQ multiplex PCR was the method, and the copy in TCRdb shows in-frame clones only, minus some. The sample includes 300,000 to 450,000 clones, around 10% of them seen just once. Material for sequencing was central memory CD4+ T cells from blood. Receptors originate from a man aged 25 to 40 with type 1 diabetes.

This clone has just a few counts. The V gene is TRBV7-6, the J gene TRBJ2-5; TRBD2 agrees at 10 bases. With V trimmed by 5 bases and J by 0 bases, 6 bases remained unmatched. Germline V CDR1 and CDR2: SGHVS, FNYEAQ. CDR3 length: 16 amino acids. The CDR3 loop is CASSPLAGSYQETQYF. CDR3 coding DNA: TGTGCCAGCAGCCCACTAGCGGGATCGTACCAAGAGACCCAGTACTTC.

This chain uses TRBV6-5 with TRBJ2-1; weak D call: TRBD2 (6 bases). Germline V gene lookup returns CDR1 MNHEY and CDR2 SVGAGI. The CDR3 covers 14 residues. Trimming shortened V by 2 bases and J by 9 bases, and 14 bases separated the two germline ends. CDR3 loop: CASSYRRVNAEQFF. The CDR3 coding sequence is TGTGCCAGCAGTTACAGGAGGGTTAATGCTGAGCAGTTCTTC.

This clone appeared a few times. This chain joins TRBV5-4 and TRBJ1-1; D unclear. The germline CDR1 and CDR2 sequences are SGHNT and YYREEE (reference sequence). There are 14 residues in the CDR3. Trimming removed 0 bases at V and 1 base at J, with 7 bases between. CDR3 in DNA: TGTGCCAGCAGCTTGGGGACCACGAACACTGAAGCTTTCTTT. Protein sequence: CASSLGTTNTEAFF.

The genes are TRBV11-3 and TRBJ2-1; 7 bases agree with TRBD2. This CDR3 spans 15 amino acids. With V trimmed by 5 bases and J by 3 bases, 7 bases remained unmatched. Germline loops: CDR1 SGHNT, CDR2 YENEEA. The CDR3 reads CASSILASGYNEQFF. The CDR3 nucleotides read TGTGCCAGCAGCATCCTGGCTAGCGGCTACAATGAGCAGTTCTTC.

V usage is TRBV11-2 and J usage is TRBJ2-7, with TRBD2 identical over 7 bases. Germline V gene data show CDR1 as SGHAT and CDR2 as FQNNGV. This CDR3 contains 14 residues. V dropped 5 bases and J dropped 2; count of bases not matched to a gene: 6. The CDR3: CASSLGTTTYEQYF. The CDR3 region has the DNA TGTGCCAGCAGCCTCGGGACTACCACCTACGAGCAGTACTTC.

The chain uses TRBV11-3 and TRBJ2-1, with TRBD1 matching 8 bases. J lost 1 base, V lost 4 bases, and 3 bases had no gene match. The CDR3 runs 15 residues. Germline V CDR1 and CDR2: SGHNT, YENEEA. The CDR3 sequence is CASSSGTGSYNEQFF. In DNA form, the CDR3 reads TGTGCCAGCAGCTCAGGGACAGGTTCCTACAATGAGCAGTTCTTC.

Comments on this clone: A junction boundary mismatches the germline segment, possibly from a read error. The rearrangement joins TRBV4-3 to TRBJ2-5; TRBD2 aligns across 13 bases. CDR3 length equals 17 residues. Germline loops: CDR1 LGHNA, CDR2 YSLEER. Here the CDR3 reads CASSQDRTSGSGTIIHF. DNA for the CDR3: TGCGCCAGCAGCCAGGATAGGACTAGCGGGAGTGGCACTATTATCCACTTC.

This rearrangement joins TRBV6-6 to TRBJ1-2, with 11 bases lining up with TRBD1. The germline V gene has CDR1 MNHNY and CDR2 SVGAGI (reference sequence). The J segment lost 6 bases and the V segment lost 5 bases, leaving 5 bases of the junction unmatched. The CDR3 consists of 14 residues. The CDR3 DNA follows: TGTGCCAGCAGTGGGACAGGGGGTGAGGATGGCTACACCTTC. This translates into CASSGTGGEDGYTF.

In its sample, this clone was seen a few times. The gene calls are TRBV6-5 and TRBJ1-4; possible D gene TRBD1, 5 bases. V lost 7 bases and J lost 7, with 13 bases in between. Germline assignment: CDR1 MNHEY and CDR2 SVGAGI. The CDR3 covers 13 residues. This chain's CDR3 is CASTRGGSEKLFF. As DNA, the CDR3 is TGTGCCAGCACCCGGGGGGGGAGTGAAAAACTGTTTTTT.